This TCR beta chain was retrieved from a study of PD-L1 blockade in urothelial cancer. Study-wide background: Researchers looked at the blood 3 weeks (second dose) and 6 weeks after treatment began.

Locally advanced or metastatic urothelial carcinoma affected all patients. CDR1 WSHSY and CDR2 SAAADI come from the germline V gene. There are 16 residues in the CDR3. Unmatched junction bases numbered 9, after V lost 6 bases and J lost 8 bases. Sequencing used immunoSEQ multiplex PCR; TCRdb keeps in-frame clones, though not all of them. The repertoire holds about 29,000 clones, about 87% seen once, with 2.5% to 3.5% in the top ten. Specimen: PBMCs, collected around atezolizumab (anti-PD-L1) treatment. The origin of this receptor is a man aged 50-60 years with urothelial cancer. The chain recombines TRBV10-2 with TRBJ2-1, with 14 bases aligning to TRBD2. The CDR3 here is CASSPRLAGGPYEQFF. CDR3 coding DNA: TGCGCCAGCAGCCCAAGACTAGCGGGGGGGCCTTATGAGCAGTTCTTC.